The next 3 T cell receptor beta chains were all read from a single sample in a study of shared clonotypes between healthy human individuals. Sequencing used immunoSEQ multiplex PCR; TCRdb keeps in-frame clones, though not all of them. The table has about 690,000 clones, about 90% seen once. The source material was memory CD8+ T cells from PBMCs. Subset given: CD45RO+ cells pooled with CCR7-negative TemRA cells. The receptors shown here come from a man between 18 and 35 years old in good health. Some clones in this sample may be carry-over from other donors' samples.

This clone has only a few counts. The V call is TRBV10-3, the J call TRBJ2-7; no reliable D call. Per the germline V gene, CDR1 is ENHRY and CDR2 is SYGVKD. The germline V and J ends were trimmed by 0 bases and 2 bases, with 8 bases remaining between them. The CDR3 sequence is 14 residues long. CDR3 in DNA: TGTGCCATCAGTGAGTCAATAGGCACCTACGAGCAGTACTTC. Its protein is CAISESIGTYEQYF.

CDR3 region: CASTPDGQGTDTQYF. CDR3 nucleotides: TGTGCCAGTACACCCGACGGACAGGGAACAGATACGCAGTATTTT. V and J are TRBV19 and TRBJ2-3; 8 bases map to TRBD1. The V gene's germline CDR1 is LNHDA and CDR2 SQIVND (reference sequence). This CDR3 region has 15 residues. The ends lost 7 bases at V and 3 bases at J; junction bases unmatched: 9. The full variable domain, completed using reference TRBV19 and TRBJ2-3, is DGGITQSPKYLFRKEGQNVTLSCEQNLNHDAMYWYRQDPGQGLRLIYYSQIVNDFQKGDIAEGYSVSREKKESFPLTVTSAQKNPTAFYLCASTPDGQGTDTQYFGPGTRLTVL.

The CDR3 DNA reads as TGCAGCGTTGAGTGGTGGAGAGCCACAGATACGCAGTATTTT. It translates to CSVEWWRATDTQYF. This chain joins TRBV29-1 and TRBJ2-3, with D unclear. Germline V gives CDR1 SQVTM, CDR2 ANQGSEA. V lost 3 bases, J lost 2 bases, and 12 bases lay in between. The CDR3 contains 14 residues.